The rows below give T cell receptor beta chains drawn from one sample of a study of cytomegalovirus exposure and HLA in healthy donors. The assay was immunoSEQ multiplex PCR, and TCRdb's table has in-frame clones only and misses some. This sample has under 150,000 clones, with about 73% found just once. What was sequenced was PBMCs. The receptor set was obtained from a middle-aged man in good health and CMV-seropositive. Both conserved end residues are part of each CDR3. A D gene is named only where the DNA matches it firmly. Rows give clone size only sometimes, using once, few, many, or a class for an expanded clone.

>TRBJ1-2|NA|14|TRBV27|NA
CASSLSWENYGYTF
TGTGCCAGCAGTTTATCTTGGGAGAACTATGGCTACACCTTC
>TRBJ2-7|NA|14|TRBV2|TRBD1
CASIAQGSSYEQYF
TGTGCCAGCATTGCACAGGGGAGCTCCTACGAGCAGTACTTC
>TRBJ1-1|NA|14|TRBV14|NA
CASSQVDGITEAFF
TGTGCCAGCAGCCAAGTTGACGGGATCACTGAAGCTTTCTTT
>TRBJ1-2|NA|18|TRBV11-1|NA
CASSLEGLRGGSFDGYTF
TGTGCCAGCAGCTTAGAAGGATTGCGGGGGGGCTCGTTCGATGGCTACACCTTC
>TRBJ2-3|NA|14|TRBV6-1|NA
CASSEDQSTDTQYF
TGTGCCAGCAGTGAAGATCAGAGCACAGATACGCAGTATTTT
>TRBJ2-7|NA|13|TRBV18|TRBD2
CASSTAGDYEQYF
TGTGCCAGCTCAACAGCGGGAGATTACGAGCAGTACTTC
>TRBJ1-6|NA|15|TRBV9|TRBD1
CASSAQGGYNSPLHF
TGTGCCAGCAGCGCACAGGGGGGCTATAATTCACCCCTCCACTTT
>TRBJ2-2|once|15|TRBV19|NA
CASSSGSLNTGELFF
TGTGCCAGTAGTAGTGGCAGTTTGAACACCGGGGAGCTGTTTTTT
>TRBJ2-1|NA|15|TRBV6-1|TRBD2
CASSSTSEVYNEQFF
TGTGCCAGCAGCTCGACTAGCGAAGTCTACAATGAGCAGTTCTTC
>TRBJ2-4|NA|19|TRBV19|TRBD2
CASSLEGTSIQVAKNIQYF
TGTGCCAGTAGTCTGGAAGGGACTAGTATTCAGGTTGCCAAAAACATTCAGTACTTC